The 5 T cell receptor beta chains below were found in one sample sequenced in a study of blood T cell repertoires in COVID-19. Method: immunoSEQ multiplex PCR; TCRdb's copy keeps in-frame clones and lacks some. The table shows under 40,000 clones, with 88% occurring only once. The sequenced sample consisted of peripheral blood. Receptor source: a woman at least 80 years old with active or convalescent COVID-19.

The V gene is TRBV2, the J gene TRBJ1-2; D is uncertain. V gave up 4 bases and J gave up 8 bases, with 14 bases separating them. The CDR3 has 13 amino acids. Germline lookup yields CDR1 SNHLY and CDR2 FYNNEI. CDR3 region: CASSVNTEYGYTF. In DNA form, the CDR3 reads TGTGCCAGCAGTGTAAACACGGAGTACGGCTACACCTTC.

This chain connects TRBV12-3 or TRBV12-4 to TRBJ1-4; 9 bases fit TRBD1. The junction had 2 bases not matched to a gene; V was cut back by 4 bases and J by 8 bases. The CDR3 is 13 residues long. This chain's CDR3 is CASSYRGPEKLFF. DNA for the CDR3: TGTGCCAGCAGTTACAGGGGGCCGGAAAAACTGTTTTTT.

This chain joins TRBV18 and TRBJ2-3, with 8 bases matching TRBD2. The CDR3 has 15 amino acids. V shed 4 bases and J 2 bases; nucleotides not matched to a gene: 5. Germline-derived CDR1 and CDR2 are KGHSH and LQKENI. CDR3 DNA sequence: TGTGCCAGCTCACTTCTAGCGGGCGACACAGATACGCAGTATTTT. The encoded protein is CASSLLAGDTDTQYF.

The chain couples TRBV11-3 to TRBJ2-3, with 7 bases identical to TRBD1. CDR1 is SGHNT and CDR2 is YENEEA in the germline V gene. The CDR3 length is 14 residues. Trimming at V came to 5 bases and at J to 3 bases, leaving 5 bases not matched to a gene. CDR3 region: CASSATGATDTQYF. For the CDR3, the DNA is TGTGCCAGCAGCGCAACAGGGGCAACAGATACGCAGTATTTT.

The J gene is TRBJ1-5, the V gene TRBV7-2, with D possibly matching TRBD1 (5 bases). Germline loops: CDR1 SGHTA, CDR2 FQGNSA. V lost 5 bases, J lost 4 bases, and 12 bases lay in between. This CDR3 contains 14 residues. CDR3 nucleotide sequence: TGTGCCAGCAGCGCCTCCCGGGGGAATCAGCCCCAGCATTTT. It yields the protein CASSASRGNQPQHF.